The following is a T cell receptor (beta chain) sequence with its context. The data originate from a study of OX40 agonist ivuxolimab in advanced cancers. Generated by immunoSEQ multiplex PCR, the TCRdb table keeps only in-frame clones and is missing some. The data show around 63,000 clones, around 89% seen once. The sequencing used CD4+ or CD8+ T cells sorted from blood, collected in a trial of the OX40 agonist ivuxolimab. The clonotype was recovered from an adult with an advanced solid tumor such as melanoma, head and neck, liver or kidney cancer.

The CDR3 nucleotides read TGCGCCAGCAGCTTGCAAGGGACCATGAACACTGAAGCTTTCTTT. Protein product: CASSLQGTMNTEAFF. This chain links TRBV5-1 with TRBJ1-1; D possibly corresponds to TRBD1 (5 bases). V was trimmed by 1 base and J by 0 bases, leaving 10 bases between them. The germline gives CDR1 SGHRS, CDR2 YFSETQ. The CDR3 extends over 15 amino acids.